These 20 T cell receptor beta chains were sequenced from one sample in a study of CD8+ T cells in alopecia areata. cDNA reverse transcribed from extracted RNA served as the sequencing template. Repertoires were generated with immunoSEQ multiplex PCR, while TCRdb's copy carries only in-frame clones and drops some. The repertoire includes over 70,000 clones, around 61% of them detected once, and around 24% sits in the top ten. Treatment: oral pan-JAK inhibitor, 5-10 mg twice daily. This material consisted of CD8+ T cells sorted from blood, taken at week 24, from a patient treated with tofacitinib. The receptors were sampled from a human donor with alopecia areata.

This chain links TRBV29-1 with TRBJ2-7; D gene uncertain. Per the germline V gene, CDR1 is SQVTM and CDR2 is ANQGSEA. Trimming removed 0 bases at V and 0 bases at J, with 12 bases between. The CDR3 runs to 15 residues. In nucleotides, the CDR3 is TGCAGCGTTGAAGACAGGAGCCGCCCCTCCTACGAGCAGTACTTC. Protein sequence: CSVEDRSRPSYEQYF.

The chain carries TRBV9 and TRBJ2-1; 11 bases align to TRBD2. This CDR3 is 18 amino acids long. In germline, CDR1 is SGDLS, CDR2 YYNGEE. V was pared by 0 bases and J by 2 bases, with 7 bases of the junction left unmatched. The CDR3 here is CASSVAALAGDAYNEQFF. DNA for the CDR3: TGTGCCAGCAGCGTAGCTGCACTAGCGGGAGATGCCTACAATGAGCAGTTCTTC.

CDR3 sequence (DNA): TGTGCCAGCAGTTCTGGACAGAGCTATGGCTACACCTTC. Amino acid sequence: CASSSGQSYGYTF. This chain links TRBV27 with TRBJ1-2; D may be TRBD1 (6 bases). This CDR3 region has 13 residues. V was pared by 4 bases and J by 4 bases, with 10 bases between. Germline V CDR1 and CDR2: MNHEY, SMNVEV (reference sequence).

The V call is TRBV27, the J call TRBJ2-7, with a tentative D call TRBD2 (7 bases). This CDR3 region has 14 residues. Per the germline V gene, CDR1 is MNHEY and CDR2 is SMNVEV (reference sequence). V lost 6 bases, J lost 1 base, and 13 bases lay in between. Written as DNA, the CDR3 is TGTGCCAGCAGGAGAGGGGGGGCATCCTACGAGCAGTACTTC. The encoded protein is CASRRGGASYEQYF.

This chain links TRBV13 with TRBJ2-7; the D call may be TRBD1 or TRBD2 (5 bases each). The length of the CDR3 is 14 residues. CDR1 is PRHDT and CDR2 is FYEKMQ in the germline V gene (reference sequence). Trimming took off 3 bases at V and 2 bases at J, with 11 bases between the two ends. In DNA, the CDR3 is TGTGCCAGCAGCTTCAGGGTTAGCGCCTACGAGCAGTACTTC. Translated, it gives CASSFRVSAYEQYF. Drawing the rest from reference TRBV13 and TRBJ2-7, the complete variable domain is AAGVIQSPRHLIKEKRETATLKCYPIPRHDTVYWYQQGPGQDPQFLISFYEKMQSDKGSIPDRFSAQQFSDYHSELNMSSLELGDSALYFCASSFRVSAYEQYFGPGTRLTVT.

The CDR3 here is CASSPSLYGRGGNQPQHF. The CDR3 nucleotides read TGTGCCAGCAGTCCCTCGCTGTACGGGAGGGGTGGCAATCAGCCCCAGCATTTT. The chain recombines TRBV27 with TRBJ1-5, with a weak D call TRBD1 (5 bases). The germline V and J ends were trimmed by 5 bases and 2 bases, with 22 bases remaining between them. Germline V gene lookup returns CDR1 MNHEY and CDR2 SMNVEV (reference sequence). This CDR3 contains 18 residues.

This clone was counted between two and nine times. The chain's CDR3 is CASSMSATYEQYF. The CDR3 DNA reads TGTGCCAGTAGTATGTCAGCAACCTACGAGCAGTACTTC. The chain couples TRBV19 to TRBJ2-7; D not certain. CDR1 is LNHDA and CDR2 is SQIVND in the germline V gene (reference sequence). V was cut by 3 bases and J by 2 bases, with 8 bases left in between. This CDR3 contains 13 residues.

V and J are TRBV4-1 and TRBJ1-1; no reliable D call. Per germline, CDR1 MGHRA and CDR2 YSYEKL. The ends were cut back, 0 bases at V and 11 bases at J, with 13 bases in the middle. This CDR3 region has 13 residues. CDR3 nucleotide sequence: TGCGCCAGCAGCCAAGACCCGGGTAATAAGGCTTTCTTT. This gives the protein CASSQDPGNKAFF.

The CDR3 loop is CASSQRADQETQYF. CDR3 coding DNA: TGCGCCAGCAGCCAAAGAGCAGACCAAGAGACCCAGTACTTC. The V call is TRBV4-1, the J call TRBJ2-5; unclear D gene. This CDR3 contains 14 residues. CDR1 and CDR2 from the germline V gene are MGHRA and YSYEKL. The V end lost 2 bases, the J end lost 0 bases, and 7 bases lay between the germline ends.

This clone was seen only once. This chain connects TRBV5-1 to TRBJ1-1, with 9 bases identical to TRBD1. The CDR3 runs 16 residues. V gave up 0 bases and J gave up 0 bases; unmatched junction bases: 3. Germline assignment: CDR1 SGHRS and CDR2 YFSETQ. The CDR3 coding sequence is TGCGCCAGCAGCTTGGTAGGACAGGGGATGAACACTGAAGCTTTCTTT. Translation gives CASSLVGQGMNTEAFF. The full variable domain, its missing parts supplied by reference TRBV5-1 and TRBJ1-1, is KAGVTQTPRYLIKTRGQQVTLSCSPISGHRSVSWYQQTPGQGLQFLFEYFSETQRNKGNFPGRFSGRQFSNSRSEMNVSTLELGDSALYLCASSLVGQGMNTEAFFGQGTRLTVV.

In its sample, this clone is medium-sized. This chain connects TRBV11-3 to TRBJ2-1; the D gene is possibly TRBD2 (6 bases). The CDR3 is made up of 16 amino acids. Germline V CDR1 and CDR2: SGHNT, YENEEA. V was shortened by 2 bases and J by 0 bases, with 11 bases between the two germline ends. CDR3 DNA sequence: TGTGCCAGCAGCTTAAGGGGCGGGAACTCCTACAATGAGCAGTTCTTC. Its protein is CASSLRGGNSYNEQFF.

The V call is TRBV13, the J call TRBJ2-1; D is ambiguous. This CDR3 has 12 residues. The V end lost 2 bases, the J end lost 9 bases, and 8 bases lay between the germline ends. Germline lookup yields CDR1 PRHDT and CDR2 FYEKMQ (reference sequence). The CDR3 nucleotides are TGTGCCAGCAGCTTAAGCGTGGGTGAGCAGTTCTTC. Protein sequence: CASSLSVGEQFF.

Only a few counts were recorded for this clone. The chain is built from TRBV2 and TRBJ2-1; TRBD1 aligns across 7 bases. V dropped 0 bases and J dropped 2; count of bases not matched to a gene: 4. The CDR3 is made up of 16 amino acids. Germline V gene sequence: CDR1 SNHLY, CDR2 FYNNEI. The CDR3 is CASSEATGAPYNEQFF. For the CDR3, the DNA is TGTGCCAGCAGTGAAGCCACAGGGGCGCCCTACAATGAGCAGTTCTTC.

This chain joins TRBV7-9 and TRBJ2-7, with 9 positions matching TRBD1. Per the germline V gene, CDR1 is SEHNR and CDR2 is FQNEAQ (reference sequence). The CDR3 runs 16 residues. The junction had 8 bases not matched to a gene; V was cut back by 1 base and J by 4 bases. The CDR3 DNA follows: TGTGCCAGCAGCTTAGTGGACAGGACAGGGGTTTACGAGCAGTACTTC. It is translated as CASSLVDRTGVYEQYF.

The chain uses TRBV6-5 and TRBJ1-5, with 9 bases identical to TRBD1. Looked up from germline, CDR1 is MNHEY and CDR2 is SVGAGI. J gave up 4 bases and V 5 bases, and 6 bases lay outside the gene matches. This CDR3 region has 15 residues. CDR3 protein: CASSLLGQGNQPQHF. The CDR3 DNA reads TGTGCCAGCAGTCTCTTAGGACAGGGGAATCAGCCCCAGCATTTT.

This clone was seen more than once but under ten times. The chain has TRBV29-1 and TRBJ1-2, with TRBD1 matching over 9 bases. Germline assignment: CDR1 SQVTM and CDR2 ANQGSEA. V was clipped by 6 bases and J by 0 bases; unmatched bases: 5. The CDR3 contains 14 residues. In DNA, the CDR3 is TGCAGCGTACAGGGGGCTCCCTCTAACTATGGCTACACCTTC. Translated: CSVQGAPSNYGYTF. The variable domain in full, with the rest retrieved from reference TRBV29-1 and TRBJ1-2, is SAVISQKPSRDICQRGTSLTIQCQVDSQVTMMFWYRQQPGQSLTLIATANQGSEATYESGFVIDKFPISRPNLTFSTLTVSNMSPEDSSIYLCSVQGAPSNYGYTFGSGTRLTVV.

In DNA, the CDR3 is TGCGCCAGCAGCCAAGATCGGGGAGCCGGGGAGCTGTTTTTT. This gives the protein CASSQDRGAGELFF. The chain couples TRBV4-3 to TRBJ2-2; a weak D match, TRBD2 (5 bases). From germline, CDR1 is LGHNA and CDR2 YSLEER. V gave up 0 bases and J gave up 6 bases, with 8 bases separating them. The CDR3 loop spans 14 amino acids.

The gene calls are TRBV28 and TRBJ1-5; D remains ambiguous. The CDR3 loop spans 14 amino acids. CDR1 and CDR2 (germline): MDHEN, SYDVKM. V dropped 2 bases and J dropped 4 bases, with 9 bases sitting between them. CDR3 protein: CASSLNLANQPQHF. The CDR3, as DNA: TGTGCCAGCAGTTTAAACCTGGCGAATCAGCCCCAGCATTTT.

The chain couples TRBV7-2 to TRBJ1-2; D is perhaps TRBD1 (5 bases). This CDR3 is 16 amino acids long. The V and J ends lost 2 bases and 3 bases respectively, with 16 bases between them. The germline V gene encodes CDR1 SGHTA and CDR2 FQGNSA. The CDR3 DNA sequence: TGTGCCAGCAGCTTAACTTCACCCGGGACCGACTATGGCTACACCTTC. It encodes CASSLTSPGTDYGYTF.

This chain links TRBV2 with TRBJ2-7, with D possibly TRBD1 on 6 matching bases. Germline V lookup: CDR1 SNHLY, CDR2 FYNNEI. Trimming left V 5 bases short and J 0 bases short, with 14 bases between. This CDR3 region has 15 residues. CDR3 protein: CASSTGTPSSYEQYF. The CDR3 DNA reads as TGTGCCAGCAGTACTGGGACACCGAGCTCCTACGAGCAGTACTTC.